The clone carrying this TCR beta chain occurred once. The data belong to a study of shared T cell receptors in the human thymus. CDR3 length: 14 amino acids. V gave up 5 bases and J gave up 1 base, with 12 bases separating them. Germline V gives CDR1 MDHEN, CDR2 SYDVKM. The protocol was immunoSEQ multiplex PCR, while the TCRdb copy is restricted to in-frame clones and leaves out a portion. The sample contains roughly 410,000 clones, roughly 94% of which appear only once. The rearrangement uses TRBV28 and TRBJ2-7; D is undetermined. What was sequenced was thymocytes. The TCR originated in a human donor. CDR3 coding DNA: TGTGCCAGCAGTCCCTCGCGACCTTCCTACGAGCAGTACTTC. It yields the protein CASSPSRPSYEQYF.